The clone carrying this T cell receptor (beta chain) appeared many times. Its antigen remains unknown. The sample is drawn from a study of blood T cells in healthy people across ages. The study's findings and limits: Leaving the PBMCs unsorted stopped any conclusive comparison of naive versus antigen-experienced cells. Because donor CMV status was unknown, expanded clonotype changes were possibly confounded.

Then a second PCR, running about 6 to 12 cycles, was carried out with a sample-barcoded 5' primer and a J-beta primer mix. TCRdb independently ran MiXCR on the 5' RACE reads; one entry per CDR3 protein. Here the sample spans around 940,000 distinct CDR3 sequences, about 53% being singletons. The CDR3 totals 16 residues. Trimming stripped 5 bases from V and 5 bases from J, with 19 bases between. CDR1 is SGHAT and CDR2 is FQDESV in the germline V gene (reference sequence). The clonotype originates from a woman aged 55-69 years in good health. Sequencing was carried out using blood. The chain couples TRBV11-1 to TRBJ2-4, with D possibly being TRBD2 (5 bases). CDR3 residues: CASSDARPSRENIQYF. The CDR3 region has the DNA TGTGCCAGCAGCGACGCGAGACCCTCGAGGGAAAACATTCAGTACTTC.